This is a list of T cell receptor beta chains from one sample in a study of radiotherapy plus CTLA-4 blockade in lung cancer. The assay was immunoSEQ multiplex PCR, and TCRdb's table has in-frame clones only and misses some. The repertoire holds just over 60,000 clones, with 77% as singletons. Specimen: peripheral blood, collected from a patient treated with radiotherapy plus ipilimumab. These receptors were collected from a human donor with non-small cell lung cancer who had a complete response to radiotherapy plus ipilimumab. Both conserved end residues are part of each CDR3. D genes are given only for firm matches. Expanded clones get a size class; other rows say once, few or many, or leave the size out.

>NA|TRBV7-2|NA|TRBJ2-3
TGTGCCAGCAGCTTCATGTCGCCGCGAGCCACAGATACGCAGTATTTT
CASSFMSPRATDTQYF
>TRBD1|TRBV30|NA|TRBJ1-3
TGTGCCTGGGGACAGGGTAACTCTGGAAACACCATATATTTT
CAWGQGNSGNTIYF
>NA|TRBV7-2|NA|TRBJ2-7
TGTGCCAGCAGCTTAGGTTCAGGGGGGTACGAGCAGTACTTC
CASSLGSGGYEQYF
>TRBD1|TRBV9|NA|TRBJ1-1
TGTGCCAGCAGCGTAGGGACAGGCCGGGTCACTGAAGCTTTCTTT
CASSVGTGRVTEAFF
>TRBD2|TRBV2|NA|TRBJ2-3
TGTGCCAGCAGGAATAGCGGGAGGGCCACAGATACGCAGTATTTT
CASRNSGRATDTQYF
>TRBD1|TRBV19|NA|TRBJ2-3
TGTGCCAGTAATCCCCCCCCCGGGACAGGGGGCGCAGATACGCAGTATTTT
CASNPPPGTGGADTQYF
>TRBD1|TRBV7-2|NA|TRBJ1-5
TGTGCCAGCAGCACCGGACAGGGGGCGTATCAGCCCCAGCATTTT
CASSTGQGAYQPQHF
>TRBD1|TRBV7-2|few|TRBJ1-5
TGTGCCAGCAGCCTACAGGGGATCAATCAGCCCCAGCATTTT
CASSLQGINQPQHF
>TRBD2|TRBV5-1|NA|TRBJ2-1
TGCGCCAGCAGCACCACTAGCGGGAGGAATGAGCAGTTCTTC
CASSTTSGRNEQFF
>NA|TRBV5-6|NA|TRBJ2-3
TGTGCCAGCACCTATATGGGGGTAATCACAGATACGCAGTATTTT
CASTYMGVITDTQYF
>TRBD1|TRBV5-4|NA|TRBJ1-4
TGTGCCAGCAGCCCGGGACAGGGCACTGAAAAACTGTTTTTT
CASSPGQGTEKLFF
>TRBD1|TRBV4-3|NA|TRBJ2-6
TGCGCCAGCAGCCAAGATTCAGGGGGCCTCTCTGGGGCCAACGTCCTGACTTTC
CASSQDSGGLSGANVLTF
>NA|TRBV9|few|TRBJ1-5
TGTGCCAGCAGCGTAGGGTTCAATCAGCCCCAGCATTTT
CASSVGFNQPQHF